A selection of T cell receptor beta chains follows, all from one sample in a study of CD8 T cells in ankylosing spondylitis. Via MiXCR, TCRdb re-called the 5' RACE reads, giving one row per CDR3 protein. The sample has over 450,000 distinct CDR3 sequences, about 13% seen once. The material sequenced was blood, either unsorted or a sorted T cell fraction (not recorded which). The receptors were gathered from a male donor with ankylosing spondylitis. Each CDR3 is given with its conserved first and last residue. Each record gives: clone size, D gene, V gene, J gene, CDR3 protein, CDR3 DNA. D genes are given only for firm matches. Expanded clones are given a class, and other clones once, few, many or no size at all.

size: few
D: .
V: TRBV7-9
J: TRBJ2-1
CDR3: CASSTREGYYNEQFF
DNA: TGTGCCAGCAGCACCCGTGAGGGGTACTACAATGAGCAGTTCTTC

size: many
D: TRBD1
V: TRBV24-1
J: TRBJ2-3
CDR3: CATGTSTGGPDTQYF
DNA: TGTGCCACCGGCACTTCGACAGGGGGCCCAGATACGCAGTATTTT

size: .
D: .
V: TRBV4-2
J: TRBJ2-3
CDR3: CASSQEDGGGTDTQYF
DNA: TGTGCCAGCAGCCAAGAGGATGGAGGGGGCACAGATACGCAGTATTTT

size: many
D: .
V: TRBV20-1
J: TRBJ2-1
CDR3: CSASLTGYSYNEQFF
DNA: TGCAGTGCTAGCTTAACAGGGTACTCCTACAATGAGCAGTTCTTC

size: many
D: .
V: TRBV7-2
J: TRBJ2-2
CDR3: CASSLRASVPTGELFF
DNA: TGTGCCAGCAGCTTACGGGCTAGCGTTCCCACCGGGGAGCTGTTTTTT

size: .
D: TRBD2
V: TRBV7-9
J: TRBJ2-2
CDR3: CASSPLPSGFTGELFF
DNA: TGTGCCAGCAGCCCTTTACCTAGCGGATTCACCGGGGAGCTGTTTTTT

size: few
D: .
V: TRBV3-1
J: TRBJ2-7
CDR3: CASSHNRRDYEQYF
DNA: TGTGCCAGCAGCCATAACAGGCGAGACTACGAGCAGTACTTC

size: few
D: .
V: TRBV20-1
J: TRBJ2-7
CDR3: CSAIPARGDQYEQYF
DNA: TGCAGTGCTATCCCGGCGCGGGGAGATCAGTACGAGCAGTACTTC

size: few
D: TRBD2
V: TRBV20-1
J: TRBJ2-7
CDR3: CSARDLASGSYEQYF
DNA: TGCAGTGCTAGAGATCTGGCTAGCGGGAGCTACGAGCAGTACTTC

size: .
D: TRBD2
V: TRBV20-1
J: TRBJ2-1
CDR3: CCARAAGSGRVNEQFF
DNA: TGCTGTGCTAGAGCCGCAGGTAGCGGGAGAGTCAATGAGCAGTTCTTC

size: few
D: TRBD2
V: TRBV5-1
J: TRBJ2-5
CDR3: CASSLARTSGEETQYF
DNA: TGCGCCAGCAGCTTGGCTCGGACTAGCGGGGAAGAGACCCAGTACTTC

size: .
D: TRBD1
V: TRBV12-3/TRBV12-4
J: TRBJ1-2
CDR3: CASRETGGDYGYTF
DNA: TGTGCCAGCAGGGAGACAGGGGGCGACTATGGCTACACCTTC

size: few
D: .
V: TRBV4-2
J: TRBJ1-4
CDR3: CASSQDRGNEKLFF
DNA: TGTGCCAGCAGCCAAGATCGGGGGAATGAAAAACTGTTTTTT

size: .
D: TRBD2
V: TRBV20-1
J: TRBJ2-5
CDR3: CSARDDGGRGSETQYF
DNA: TGCAGTGCTAGAGATGATGGCGGGAGGGGCTCGGAGACCCAGTACTTC

size: .
D: .
V: TRBV7-8
J: TRBJ2-1
CDR3: CASSSTTSGTGGEQFF
DNA: TGTGCCAGCAGCTCTACGACCAGCGGGACAGGTGGCGAGCAGTTCTTC